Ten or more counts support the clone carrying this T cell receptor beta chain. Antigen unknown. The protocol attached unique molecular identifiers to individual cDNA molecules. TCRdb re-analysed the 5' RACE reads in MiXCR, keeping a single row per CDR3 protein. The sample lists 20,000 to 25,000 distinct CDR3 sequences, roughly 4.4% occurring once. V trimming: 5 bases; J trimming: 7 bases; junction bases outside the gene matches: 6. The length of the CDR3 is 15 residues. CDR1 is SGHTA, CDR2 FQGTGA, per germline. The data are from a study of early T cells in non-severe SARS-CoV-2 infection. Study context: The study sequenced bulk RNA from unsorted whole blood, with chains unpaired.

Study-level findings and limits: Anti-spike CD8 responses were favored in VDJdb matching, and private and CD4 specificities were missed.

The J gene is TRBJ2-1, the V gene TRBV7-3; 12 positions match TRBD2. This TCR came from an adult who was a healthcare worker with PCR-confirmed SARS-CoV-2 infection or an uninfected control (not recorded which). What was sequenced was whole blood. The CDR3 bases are TGTGCCAGCAGCCCGACCGGGACTAGCGGGAATGAGCAGTTCTTC. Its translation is CASSPTGTSGNEQFF.